This TCR beta chain was profiled in a study of human T cells and chemical hapten exposure. Study-level findings and limits: Significantly more large CDR3 similarity clusters arose among expanded TCRs than among controls.

Stated time point: patch test 1, 2 weeks after DPC sensitization. Treatment specified: therapeutic diphenylcyclopropenone sensitization with weekly scalp DPC. Blood sampling occurred before each patch-test application. TCRdb fed the RACE reads into MiXCR, producing one record per CDR3 protein. Here the sample spans roughly 120,000 distinct CDR3 sequences, over 10% being singletons. CDR1 and CDR2 from the germline V gene are MDHEN and SYDVKM. This CDR3 spans 14 amino acids. The V gene end was trimmed by 3 bases and the J gene end by 4 bases; junction bases not matched to a gene: 6. This clonotype was picked up a small number of times. Antigen: not known.

Specimen: whole blood, collected in connection with sensitization to the hapten diphenylcyclopropenone (DPC). This TCR was recovered from a woman in her forties or fifties with alopecia areata. Some clones in this sample may be carry-over from other donors' samples. The chain joins TRBV28 to TRBJ2-7; 7 positions agree with TRBD1. In DNA, the CDR3 is TGTGCCAGCAGTTTCTTAGGACAGGTTTACGAGCAGTACTTC. Translation gives CASSFLGQVYEQYF.